This TCR beta chain derives from a study of cytomegalovirus exposure and HLA in healthy donors. Study results and caveats: Later analysis associated a missense DCLRE1C variant with TCR beta V- and J-gene trimming. The study carried out a later analysis of TCR beta sequences. It associated around 17,000 of them with specific HLA alleles at a false discovery rate of 0.05. In a later analysis, HLA-associated beta chains showed higher expansion and lower generation probabilities than comparable chains.

About this clone: Its antigen is not identified.

Vbeta (60) and Jbeta (13) primers were used in the PCR. In the original analysis: Unique TCR beta chains totaled some 80 million in a later count, with around 11 million of them shared. Libraries were prepared by immunoSEQ multiplex PCR; TCRdb keeps only in-frame clonotypes and omits some of them. For V, J and clone size, that table is used; D and trimming come from the DNA. The table lists some 150,000 clones, 60% to 85% of them singletons. The CDR3 is 13 residues long. V lost 4 bases to trimming and J lost 9 bases, with 11 bases between them. Germline CDR1 reads SGHTS; CDR2 reads YDEGEE. The sequence derives from a woman in her thirties or forties in good health and CMV-seronegative. The rearrangement joins TRBV5-8 to TRBJ1-6; D is ambiguous. Sequencing used PBMCs. For the CDR3, the DNA is TGTGCCAGCAGCGGCCTCCGGAGTTCACCCCTCCACTTT. It translates to CASSGLRSSPLHF.